Following are 21 T cell receptor beta chains from one sample sequenced in a study of shared T cell receptors in the human thymus. Libraries were prepared by immunoSEQ multiplex PCR; TCRdb keeps only in-frame clonotypes and omits some of them. Of about 610,000 clones listed, 85% to 90% are singletons. The sample was also reused in another study, on human thymus T cells.

Sequenced sample: thymocytes. These receptors all come from a boy under two years old with a congenital heart defect.

This chain links TRBV19 with TRBJ2-1; D is unresolved. The CDR3 spans 14 residues. The V end lost 6 bases, the J end lost 0 bases, and 9 bases lay between the germline ends. Germline CDR1 is LNHDA and CDR2 is SQIVND (reference sequence). Here the CDR3 DNA reads TGTGCCAGTAGCTTATTATTCTCCTACAATGAGCAGTTCTTC. It codes for CASSLLFSYNEQFF.

This chain connects TRBV2 to TRBJ2-7; tentative D call: TRBD2 (5 bases). This CDR3 spans 14 amino acids. Germline CDR1 and CDR2: SNHLY and FYNNEI. The V end lost 7 bases, the J end lost 4 bases, and 17 bases lay between the germline ends. CDR3 residues: CASIRRRVGYEQYF. CDR3 DNA: TGTGCCAGCATCCGGAGGCGGGTGGGGTACGAGCAGTACTTC.

The gene calls are TRBV21-1 and TRBJ2-7; the D call of TRBD2 is as the table states it, not checked on the DNA. TRBV21-1 is a listed pseudogene. There are 15 residues in the CDR3. The CDR3 loop reads CASSSAGLALGEQYF. DNA for the CDR3: TGTGCCAGCAGCTCAGCGGGACTAGCATTGGGCGAGCAGTACTTC.

The chain uses TRBV29-1 and TRBJ2-1; the match to TRBD2 covers 8 bases. Per germline, CDR1 SQVTM and CDR2 ANQGSEA. V trimming: 3 bases; J trimming: 6 bases; junction bases outside the gene matches: 13. The CDR3 is 16 amino acids. The CDR3 loop reads CSVDKVAAGASNEQFF. The DNA of the CDR3 is TGCAGCGTTGATAAAGTGGCAGCGGGAGCCTCCAATGAGCAGTTCTTC.

The chain combines TRBV27 with TRBJ2-1, with 15 bases lining up with TRBD2. Trimming at V came to 3 bases and at J to 4 bases, leaving 7 bases not matched to a gene. Per germline, CDR1 MNHEY and CDR2 SMNVEV (reference sequence). This CDR3 has 18 amino acids. The CDR3 DNA reads TGTGCCAGCAGTTTTCCCCGGACTAGCGGGAGGGAGTACAATGAGCAGTTCTTC. This translates into CASSFPRTSGREYNEQFF.

V is TRBV28 and J is TRBJ2-5; D not certain. This CDR3 contains 15 residues. V was clipped by 3 bases and J by 0 bases, with 11 bases between them. CDR1 and CDR2 from the germline V gene are MDHEN and SYDVKM. CDR3 region: CASSLFRVYQETQYF. The CDR3 DNA sequence: TGTGCCAGCAGTTTGTTCCGGGTGTACCAAGAGACCCAGTACTTC.

The rearrangement uses TRBV4-2 and TRBJ1-5, with 7 bases that match TRBD1. The CDR3 runs 16 residues. The V and J ends lost 0 bases and 4 bases, in that order; junction bases with no gene match: 6. Germline V lookup: CDR1 LGHNA, CDR2 YNFKEQ. Here the CDR3 DNA reads TGTGCCAGCAGCCAAGAAGAGACAGGGACAAATCAGCCCCAGCATTTT. It specifies CASSQEETGTNQPQHF.

The chain carries TRBV6-6 and TRBJ2-7, with 7 positions matching TRBD1. J lost 3 bases, V lost 6 bases, and 8 bases had no gene match. CDR1 MNHNY and CDR2 SVGAGI come from the germline V gene (reference sequence). The CDR3 spans 14 residues. CDR3 region: CASSPLDRDYEQYF. DNA for the CDR3: TGTGCCAGCAGCCCCCTCGACAGGGACTACGAGCAGTACTTC.

CDR3 DNA: TGTGCCAGCAGCCAAGACGGTAGCGGGAGCACCTACGAGCAGTACTTC. Its protein is CASSQDGSGSTYEQYF. The chain is built from TRBV4-2 and TRBJ2-7; 9 nucleotides agree with TRBD2. There are 16 residues in the CDR3. The V and J ends lost 0 bases and 2 bases, in that order; junction bases with no gene match: 5. Germline-derived CDR1 and CDR2 are LGHNA and YNFKEQ.

The chain carries TRBV5-5 and TRBJ1-2; a weak D match, TRBD1 (5 bases). The CDR3 has 14 amino acids. V dropped 5 bases and J dropped 3 bases, with 14 bases sitting between them. CDR1 SGHKS and CDR2 YYEKEE come from the germline V gene (reference sequence). In nucleotides, the CDR3 is TGTGCCAGCAGTCTGGAGGGGTGGCACTATGGCTACACCTTC. It codes for CASSLEGWHYGYTF. Looking up the rest from reference TRBV5-5 and TRBJ1-2 gives the full variable domain: DAGVTQSPTHLIKTRGQQVTLRCSPISGHKSVSWYQQVLGQGPQFIFQYYEKEERGRGNFPDRFSARQFPNYSSELNVNALLLGDSALYLCASSLEGWHYGYTFGSGTRLTVV.

The gene calls are TRBV2 and TRBJ1-4, with a tentative D call TRBD1 (5 bases). Germline CDR1 SNHLY, CDR2 FYNNEI. The V end was cut by 5 bases, the J end by 7 bases, with 11 bases between. CDR3 length: 13 residues. The CDR3 here is CASSRGVGEKLFF. CDR3 DNA sequence: TGTGCCAGCAGTCGGGGGGTTGGTGAAAAACTGTTTTTT.

The gene calls are TRBV15 and TRBJ2-7, with D tentatively TRBD2 (5 bases). The CDR3 totals 16 residues. V lost 0 bases, J lost 0 bases, and 12 bases lay in between. Germline CDR1 is LNHNV and CDR2 is YYDKDF (reference sequence). CDR3 in DNA: TGTGCCACCAGCAGAGATAGGGCGGGCAGCTCCTACGAGCAGTACTTC. Its protein is CATSRDRAGSSYEQYF. Together with reference TRBV15 and TRBJ2-7, the CDR3 gives the full variable domain: DAMVIQNPRYQVTQFGKPVTLSCSQTLNHNVMYWYQQKSSQAPKLLFHYYDKDFNNEADTPDNFQSRRPNTSFCFLDIRSPGLGDTAMYLCATSRDRAGSSYEQYFGPGTRLTVT.

The table lists this clone with a count of one. The chain uses TRBV28 and TRBJ1-5, with no clear D. Germline assignment: CDR1 MDHEN and CDR2 SYDVKM. The CDR3 is made up of 12 amino acids. Trimming left V 8 bases short and J 3 bases short, with 8 bases between. The CDR3 region has the DNA TGTGCCAGCGAGGTATTCAATCAGCCCCAGCATTTT. Translated, it gives CASEVFNQPQHF.

The chain combines TRBV29-1 with TRBJ1-1, with TRBD1 matching over 8 bases. Germline-derived CDR1 and CDR2 are SQVTM and ANQGSEA. The CDR3 covers 15 residues. Germline trimming cut 4 bases from V and 6 bases from J; bases unmatched to any gene: 13. CDR3 DNA: TGCAGCGTTGGTCCCCTCCGAGGACAGGGCCCTGAAGCTTTCTTT. It codes for CSVGPLRGQGPEAFF.

The rearrangement joins TRBV18 to TRBJ2-5, with D possibly being TRBD1 (6 bases). In germline, CDR1 is KGHSH, CDR2 LQKENI. The CDR3 extends over 15 amino acids. V shed 0 bases and J shed 5 bases, with 13 bases lying between them. The CDR3 here is CASSPPGRGRETQYF. CDR3 coding DNA: TGTGCCAGCTCACCACCCGGCAGGGGCCGGGAGACCCAGTACTTC.

The V call is TRBV30, the J call TRBJ2-4; 8 nucleotides match TRBD2. Germline V gene sequence: CDR1 GTSNPN, CDR2 SVGIG (reference sequence). The CDR3 contains 16 residues. Trimming took 0 bases from V and 5 from J; bases not matched to a gene: 9. CDR3 sequence reads: CAWSVPGGPAENIQYF. The CDR3 bases are TGTGCCTGGAGTGTACCGGGAGGGCCGGCTGAAAACATTCAGTACTTC.

This chain connects TRBV30 to TRBJ2-2; 8 nucleotides match TRBD2. Germline V CDR1 and CDR2: GTSNPN, SVGIG (reference sequence). The CDR3 sequence is 15 residues long. V lost 4 bases and J lost 2; bases outside the gene matches: 6. The CDR3 protein is CAWTRSGRNTGELFF. For the CDR3, the DNA is TGTGCCTGGACCAGGAGCGGGAGAAACACCGGGGAGCTGTTTTTT.

The chain is built from TRBV6-5 and TRBJ2-1; D is perhaps TRBD2 (6 bases). V dropped 6 bases and J dropped 5 bases, with 17 bases sitting between them. This CDR3 has 15 amino acids. In germline, CDR1 is MNHEY, CDR2 SVGAGI. The CDR3 protein is CASRRDSPPDNEQFF. In DNA form, the CDR3 reads TGTGCCAGCAGACGGGACTCCCCCCCTGACAATGAGCAGTTCTTC.

The chain carries TRBV15 and TRBJ2-7; 13 bases are shared with TRBD2. This CDR3 contains 16 residues. V was pared by 1 base and J by 2 bases, with 2 bases of the junction left unmatched. From germline, CDR1 is LNHNV and CDR2 YYDKDF (reference sequence). DNA of the CDR3: TGTGCCACCAGCAGAGTGGGACTAGCGGGAACCTACGAGCAGTACTTC. This encodes CATSRVGLAGTYEQYF. Full variable domain (remainder filled in from reference TRBV15 and TRBJ2-7): DAMVIQNPRYQVTQFGKPVTLSCSQTLNHNVMYWYQQKSSQAPKLLFHYYDKDFNNEADTPDNFQSRRPNTSFCFLDIRSPGLGDTAMYLCATSRVGLAGTYEQYFGPGTRLTVT.

This chain uses TRBV19 with TRBJ1-5; 9 bases fit TRBD1. Looked up from germline, CDR1 is LNHDA and CDR2 is SQIVND (reference sequence). There are 15 residues in the CDR3. J lost 5 bases, V lost 7 bases, and 9 bases had no gene match. The CDR3 sequence is CASNLGQGIDQPQHF. CDR3 nucleotide sequence: TGTGCCAGTAATCTGGGACAGGGTATTGATCAGCCCCAGCATTTT.

This clone showed up just once. V usage is TRBV14 and J usage is TRBJ2-5; perhaps TRBD2 as D (6 bases). CDR1 and CDR2 (germline): SGHDN, FVKESK. CDR3 length: 15 residues. V was trimmed by 0 bases and J by 3 bases, leaving 11 bases between them. The CDR3 is CASSQDWWTKETQYF. DNA of the CDR3: TGTGCCAGCAGCCAAGATTGGTGGACTAAAGAGACCCAGTACTTC.